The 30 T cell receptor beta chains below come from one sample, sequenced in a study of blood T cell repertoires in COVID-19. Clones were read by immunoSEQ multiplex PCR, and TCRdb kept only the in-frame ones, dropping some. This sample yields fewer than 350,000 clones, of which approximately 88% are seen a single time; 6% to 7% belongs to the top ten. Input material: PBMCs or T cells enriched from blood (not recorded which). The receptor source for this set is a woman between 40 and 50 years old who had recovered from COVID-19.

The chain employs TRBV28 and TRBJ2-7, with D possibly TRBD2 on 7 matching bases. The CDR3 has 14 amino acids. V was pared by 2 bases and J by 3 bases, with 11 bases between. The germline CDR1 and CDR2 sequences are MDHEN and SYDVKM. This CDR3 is CASSLGGAGYEQYF. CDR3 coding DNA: TGTGCCAGCAGTTTAGGGGGGGCGGGCTACGAGCAGTACTTC.

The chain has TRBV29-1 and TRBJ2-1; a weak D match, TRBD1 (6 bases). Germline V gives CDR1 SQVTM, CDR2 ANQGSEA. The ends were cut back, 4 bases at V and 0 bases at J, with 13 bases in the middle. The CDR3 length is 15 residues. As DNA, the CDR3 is TGCAGCGTTGTTTTTGGGGGCAGCTCCTACAATGAGCAGTTCTTC. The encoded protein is CSVVFGGSSYNEQFF.

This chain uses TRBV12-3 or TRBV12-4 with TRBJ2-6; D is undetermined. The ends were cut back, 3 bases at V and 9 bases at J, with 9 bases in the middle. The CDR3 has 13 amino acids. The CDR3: CASSFKPINVLTF. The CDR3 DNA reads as TGTGCCAGCAGTTTTAAACCTATCAACGTCCTGACTTTC.

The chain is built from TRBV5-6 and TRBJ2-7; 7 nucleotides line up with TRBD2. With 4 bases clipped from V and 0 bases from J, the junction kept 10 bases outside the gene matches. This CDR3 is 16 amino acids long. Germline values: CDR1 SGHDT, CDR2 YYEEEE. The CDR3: CASSRNGRGFSYEQYF. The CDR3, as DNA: TGTGCCAGCAGCCGCAATGGGAGGGGTTTCTCCTACGAGCAGTACTTC.

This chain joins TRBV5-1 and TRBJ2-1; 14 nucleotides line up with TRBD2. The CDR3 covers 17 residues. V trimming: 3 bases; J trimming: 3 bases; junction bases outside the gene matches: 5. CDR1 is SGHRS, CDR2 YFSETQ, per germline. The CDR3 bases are TGCGCCAGCAGCTCCGGACTAGCGGGAGGCCTCTACAATGAGCAGTTCTTC. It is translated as CASSSGLAGGLYNEQFF. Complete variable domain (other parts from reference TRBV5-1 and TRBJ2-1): KAGVTQTPRYLIKTRGQQVTLSCSPISGHRSVSWYQQTPGQGLQFLFEYFSETQRNKGNFPGRFSGRQFSNSRSEMNVSTLELGDSALYLCASSSGLAGGLYNEQFFGPGTRLTVL.

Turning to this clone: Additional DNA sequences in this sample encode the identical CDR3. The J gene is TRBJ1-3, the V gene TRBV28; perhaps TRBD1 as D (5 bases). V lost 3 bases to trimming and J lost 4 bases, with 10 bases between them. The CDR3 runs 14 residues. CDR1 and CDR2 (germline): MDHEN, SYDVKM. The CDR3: CASSFGGSGNTIYF. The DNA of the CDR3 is TGTGCCAGCAGTTTTGGGGGGTCCGGAAACACCATATATTTT.

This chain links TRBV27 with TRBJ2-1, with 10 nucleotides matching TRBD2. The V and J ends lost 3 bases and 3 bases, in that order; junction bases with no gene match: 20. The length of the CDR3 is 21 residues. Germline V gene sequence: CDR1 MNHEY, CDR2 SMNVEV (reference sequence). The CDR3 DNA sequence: TGTGCCAGCAGTTTCCGCCGAGCGGGGGCTAGCGGGAGTTCTGGCTACAATGAGCAGTTCTTC. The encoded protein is CASSFRRAGASGSSGYNEQFF.

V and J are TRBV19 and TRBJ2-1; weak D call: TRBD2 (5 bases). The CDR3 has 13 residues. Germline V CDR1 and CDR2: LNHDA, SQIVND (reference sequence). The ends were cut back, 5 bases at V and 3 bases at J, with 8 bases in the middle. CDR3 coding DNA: TGTGCCAGTAGTCCACTAGGCTACAATGAGCAGTTCTTC. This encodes CASSPLGYNEQFF.

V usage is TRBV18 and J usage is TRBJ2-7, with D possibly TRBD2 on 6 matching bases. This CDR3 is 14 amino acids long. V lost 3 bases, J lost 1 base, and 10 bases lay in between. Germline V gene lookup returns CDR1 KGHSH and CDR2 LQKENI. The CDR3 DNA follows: TGTGCCAGCTCACCCCTAGCGCGATCCTACGAGCAGTACTTC. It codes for CASSPLARSYEQYF.

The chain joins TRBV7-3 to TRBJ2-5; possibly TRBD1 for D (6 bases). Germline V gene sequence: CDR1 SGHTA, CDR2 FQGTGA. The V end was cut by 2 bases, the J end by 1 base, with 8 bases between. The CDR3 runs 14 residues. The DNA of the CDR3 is TGTGCCAGCAGCTTAGAGGGGGTCCAAGAGACCCAGTACTTC. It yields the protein CASSLEGVQETQYF.

The CDR3 sequence: CASKPGGPGEQFF. DNA for the CDR3: TGTGCCAGCAAACCGGGAGGGCCTGGTGAGCAGTTCTTC. The rearrangement links TRBV12-3 or TRBV12-4 to TRBJ2-1; 8 bases match TRBD2. The CDR3 has 13 amino acids. V trimming: 7 bases; J trimming: 9 bases; junction bases outside the gene matches: 8.

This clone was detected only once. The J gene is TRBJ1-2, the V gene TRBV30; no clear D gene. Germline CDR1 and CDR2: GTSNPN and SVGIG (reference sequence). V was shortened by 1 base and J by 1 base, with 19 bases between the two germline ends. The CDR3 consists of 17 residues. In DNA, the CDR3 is TGTGCCTGGAGTGCCCCATCGGGTCTCCCCTTTAACTATGGCTACACCTTC. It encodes CAWSAPSGLPFNYGYTF.

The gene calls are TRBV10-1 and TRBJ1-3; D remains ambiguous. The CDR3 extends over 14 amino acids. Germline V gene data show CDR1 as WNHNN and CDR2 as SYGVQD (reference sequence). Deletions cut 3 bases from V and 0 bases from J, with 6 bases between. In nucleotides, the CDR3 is TGCGCCAGCAGTGAAGACAACTCTGGAAACACCATATATTTT. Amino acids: CASSEDNSGNTIYF.

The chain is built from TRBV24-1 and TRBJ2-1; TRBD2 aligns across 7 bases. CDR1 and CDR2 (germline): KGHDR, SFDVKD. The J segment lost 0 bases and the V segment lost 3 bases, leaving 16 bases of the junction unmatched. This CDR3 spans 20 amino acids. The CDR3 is CATSDNLLASGASSYNEQFF. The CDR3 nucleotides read TGTGCCACCAGTGATAATTTATTGGCAAGCGGGGCAAGCTCCTACAATGAGCAGTTCTTC.

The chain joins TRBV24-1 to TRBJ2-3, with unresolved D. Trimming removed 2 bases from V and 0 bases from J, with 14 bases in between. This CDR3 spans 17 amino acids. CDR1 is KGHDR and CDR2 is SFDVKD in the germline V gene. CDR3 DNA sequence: TGTGCCACCAGTGATTGGGCTACCAGGCAGAGCACAGATACGCAGTATTTT. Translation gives CATSDWATRQSTDTQYF.

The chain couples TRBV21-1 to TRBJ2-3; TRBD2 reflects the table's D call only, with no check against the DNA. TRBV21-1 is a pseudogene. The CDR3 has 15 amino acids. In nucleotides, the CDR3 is TGTGCCAGCAGCAAAGATCCCAGCGGCACAGATACGCAGTATTTT. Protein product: CASSKDPSGTDTQYF.

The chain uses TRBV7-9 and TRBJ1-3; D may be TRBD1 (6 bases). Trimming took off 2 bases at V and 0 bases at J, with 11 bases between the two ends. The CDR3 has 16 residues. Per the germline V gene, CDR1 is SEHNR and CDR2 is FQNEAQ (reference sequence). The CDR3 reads CASSLLGQNSGNTIYF. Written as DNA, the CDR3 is TGTGCCAGCAGCTTACTTGGACAGAACTCTGGAAACACCATATATTTT.

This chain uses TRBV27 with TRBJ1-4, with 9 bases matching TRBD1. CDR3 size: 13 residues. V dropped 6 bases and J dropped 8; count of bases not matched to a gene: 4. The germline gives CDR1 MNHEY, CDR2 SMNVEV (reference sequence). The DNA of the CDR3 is TGTGCCAGCAGGGACAGGGGAGCCGAAAAACTGTTTTTT. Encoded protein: CASRDRGAEKLFF. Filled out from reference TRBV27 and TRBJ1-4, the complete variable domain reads EAQVTQNPRYLITVTGKKLTVTCSQNMNHEYMSWYRQDPGLGLRQIYYSMNVEVTDKGDVPEGYKVSRKEKRNFPLILESPSPNQTSLYFCASRDRGAEKLFFGSGTQLSVL.

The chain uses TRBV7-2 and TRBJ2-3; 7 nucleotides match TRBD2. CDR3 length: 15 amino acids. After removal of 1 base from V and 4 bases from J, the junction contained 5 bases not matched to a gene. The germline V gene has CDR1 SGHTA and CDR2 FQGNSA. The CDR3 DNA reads TGTGCCAGCAGCTTAGTCGGCGGGAGACCAGATACGCAGTATTTT. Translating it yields CASSLVGGRPDTQYF.

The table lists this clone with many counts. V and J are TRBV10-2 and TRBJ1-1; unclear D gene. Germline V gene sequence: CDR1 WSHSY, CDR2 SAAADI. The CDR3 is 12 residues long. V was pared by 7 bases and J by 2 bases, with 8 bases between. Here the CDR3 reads CASTPSNTEAFF. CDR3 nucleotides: TGCGCCAGCACCCCCTCTAACACTGAAGCTTTCTTT.

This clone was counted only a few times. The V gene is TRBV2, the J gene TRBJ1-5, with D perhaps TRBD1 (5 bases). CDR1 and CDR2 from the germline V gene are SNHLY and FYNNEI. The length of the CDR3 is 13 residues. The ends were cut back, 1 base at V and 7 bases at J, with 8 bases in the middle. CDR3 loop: CASSEDRSQPQHF. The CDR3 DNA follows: TGTGCCAGCAGTGAAGACAGGAGCCAGCCCCAGCATTTT.

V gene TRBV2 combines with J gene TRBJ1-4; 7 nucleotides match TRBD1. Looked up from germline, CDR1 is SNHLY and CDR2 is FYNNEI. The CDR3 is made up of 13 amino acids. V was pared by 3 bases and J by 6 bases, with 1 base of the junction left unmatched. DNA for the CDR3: TGTGCCAGCAGTGACAGGGGGGATGAAAAACTGTTTTTT. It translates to CASSDRGDEKLFF. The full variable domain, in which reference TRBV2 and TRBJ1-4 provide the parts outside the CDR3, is EPEVTQTPSHQVTQMGQEVILRCVPISNHLYFYWYRQILGQKVEFLVSFYNNEISEKSEIFDDQFSVERPDGSNFTLKIRSTKLEDSAMYFCASSDRGDEKLFFGSGTQLSVL.

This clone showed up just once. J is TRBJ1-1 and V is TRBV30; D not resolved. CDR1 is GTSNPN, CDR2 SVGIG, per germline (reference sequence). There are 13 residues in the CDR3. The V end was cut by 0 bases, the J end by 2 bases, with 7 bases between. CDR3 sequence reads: CAWSVQINTEAFF. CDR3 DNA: TGTGCCTGGAGTGTACAAATTAACACTGAAGCTTTCTTT.

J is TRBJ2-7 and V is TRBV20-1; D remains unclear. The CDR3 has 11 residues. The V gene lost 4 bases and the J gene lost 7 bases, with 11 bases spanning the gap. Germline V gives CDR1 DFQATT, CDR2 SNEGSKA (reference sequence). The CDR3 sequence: CSATGRREQYF. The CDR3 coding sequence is TGCAGTGCTACCGGCCGGCGGGAGCAGTACTTC.

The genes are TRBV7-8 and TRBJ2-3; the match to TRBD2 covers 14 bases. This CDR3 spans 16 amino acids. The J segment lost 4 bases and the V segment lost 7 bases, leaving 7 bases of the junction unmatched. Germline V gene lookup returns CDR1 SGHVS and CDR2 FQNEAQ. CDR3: CASTLTSGRASDTQYF. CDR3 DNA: TGTGCCAGCACCTTGACTAGCGGGAGGGCCTCAGATACGCAGTATTTT.

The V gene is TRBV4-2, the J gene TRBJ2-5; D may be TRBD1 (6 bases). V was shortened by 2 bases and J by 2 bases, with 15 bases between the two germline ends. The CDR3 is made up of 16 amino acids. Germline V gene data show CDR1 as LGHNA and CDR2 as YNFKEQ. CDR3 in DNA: TGTGCCAGCAGCCAAACCCTAGGGACATTTCAAGAGACCCAGTACTTC. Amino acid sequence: CASSQTLGTFQETQYF.

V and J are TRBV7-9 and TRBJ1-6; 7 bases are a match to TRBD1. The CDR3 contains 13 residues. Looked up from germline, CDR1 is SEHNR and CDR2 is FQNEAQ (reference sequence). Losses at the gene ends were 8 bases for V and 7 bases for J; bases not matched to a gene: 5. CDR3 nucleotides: TGTGCCAGCCGGGACAGACCAAATTCACCCCTCCACTTT. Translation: CASRDRPNSPLHF.

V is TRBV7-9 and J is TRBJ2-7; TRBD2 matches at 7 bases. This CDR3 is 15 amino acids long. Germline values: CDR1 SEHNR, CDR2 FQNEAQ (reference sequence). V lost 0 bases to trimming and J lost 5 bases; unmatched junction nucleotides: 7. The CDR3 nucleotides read TGTGCCAGCAGCTTAGCGGGAGGGCCTCGGAACGAGCAGTACTTC. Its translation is CASSLAGGPRNEQYF.

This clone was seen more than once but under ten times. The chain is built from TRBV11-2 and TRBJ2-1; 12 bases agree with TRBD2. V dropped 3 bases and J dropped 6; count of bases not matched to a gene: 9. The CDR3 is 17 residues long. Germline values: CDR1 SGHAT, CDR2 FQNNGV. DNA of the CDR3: TGTGCCAGCAGCTTTGGTCCTAGCGGGAGGGATGTCAATGAGCAGTTCTTC. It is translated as CASSFGPSGRDVNEQFF. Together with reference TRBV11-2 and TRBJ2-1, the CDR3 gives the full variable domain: EAGVAQSPRYKIIEKRQSVAFWCNPISGHATLYWYQQILGQGPKLLIQFQNNGVVDDSQLPKDRFSAERLKGVDSTLKIQPAKLEDSAVYLCASSFGPSGRDVNEQFFGPGTRLTVL.

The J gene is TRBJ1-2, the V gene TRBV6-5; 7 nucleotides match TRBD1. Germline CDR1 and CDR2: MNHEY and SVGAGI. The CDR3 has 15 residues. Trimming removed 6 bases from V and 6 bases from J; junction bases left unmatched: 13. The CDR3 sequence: CASRNSAGGGDGYTF. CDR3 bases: TGTGCCAGCAGAAATAGCGCAGGGGGTGGGGATGGCTACACCTTC.